This TCR beta chain was recovered during a study of blood T cell repertoires in COVID-19. Whole-study context: Specimens from acute and convalescent COVID-19 originated in the United States, Italy and Spain. Nucleic acid was either cDNA or gDNA, and it came from T cells, B-cell-depleted T cells, or PBMCs.

Sequenced by immunoSEQ multiplex PCR; TCRdb stores in-frame clones only, minus some. Here the sample spans a few hundred thousand clones, around nine tenths being singletons. Germline lookup yields CDR1 MGHRA and CDR2 YSYEKL. This CDR3 comprises 12 residues. V was clipped by 2 bases and J by 8 bases, with 4 bases between them. In Cohort 3, a recovered donor had either two negative PCRs, clearance, or symptom resolution. This clone was picked up a small number of times. V and J are TRBV4-1 and TRBJ1-6; D gene unclear. Sequencing input: PBMCs or T cells enriched from blood (not recorded which). The source is a woman under 30 who had recovered from COVID-19. As DNA, the CDR3 is TGCGCCAGCAGCCAATTCGATTCACCCCTCCACTTT. Protein sequence: CASSQFDSPLHF.